The 17 T cell receptor beta chains in this list originate from one sample, sequenced in a study of CD8+ T cells in alopecia areata. As the sequencing template, cDNA was produced by extracting RNA and reverse transcribing it. The protocol was immunoSEQ multiplex PCR, while the TCRdb copy is restricted to in-frame clones and leaves out a portion. The repertoire has fewer than 250,000 clones, approximately 40% of them found once; the top ten carry approximately 2.9%. The treatment denotes: oral pan-JAK inhibitor, 5-10 mg twice daily. Sequences were derived from CD4+ T cells sorted from blood, sampled at approximately week 37, from a patient treated with tofacitinib. The source is a human donor with alopecia areata.

This clone was seen ten or more times. This sequence joins TRBV18 and TRBJ2-1, with 8 bases lining up with TRBD2. Trimming removed 3 bases from V and 2 bases from J; junction bases left unmatched: 18. The CDR3 extends over 20 amino acids. CDR1 is KGHSH, CDR2 LQKENI, per germline. For the CDR3, the DNA is TGTGCCAGCTCACCGGCCAGGGGCCAGCGGGAGAGTTCTACCTACAATGAGCAGTTCTTC. As protein: CASSPARGQRESSTYNEQFF.

This rearrangement joins TRBV30 to TRBJ2-6; a possible D gene is TRBD2 (6 bases). This CDR3 contains 14 residues. Germline CDR1 is GTSNPN and CDR2 is SVGIG (reference sequence). Trimming cost V 3 bases and J 3 bases, with 9 bases left between them. This CDR3 reads CAWSQGLGANVLTF. CDR3 DNA sequence: TGTGCCTGGAGCCAGGGACTTGGGGCCAACGTCCTGACTTTC.

This rearrangement joins TRBV5-4 to TRBJ2-4; D perhaps matches TRBD2 (5 bases). Germline lookup yields CDR1 SGHNT and CDR2 YYREEE (reference sequence). CDR3 length: 16 amino acids. V lost 3 bases and J 3 bases, leaving 16 bases between the germline ends. CDR3: CASSSHRGLVKNIQYF. CDR3 DNA sequence: TGTGCCAGCAGCTCACACCGCGGACTTGTCAAAAACATTCAGTACTTC.

The CDR3, as DNA: TGCAGCGTGCTCACTAGCGGGATGATCTACGAGCAGTACTTC. This gives the protein CSVLTSGMIYEQYF. The chain recombines TRBV29-1 with TRBJ2-7, with 10 nucleotides matching TRBD2. CDR3 length: 14 amino acids. Per the germline V gene, CDR1 is SQVTM and CDR2 is ANQGSEA. The V and J ends lost 6 bases and 3 bases, in that order; junction bases with no gene match: 8.

The chain uses TRBV9 and TRBJ2-5; D ambiguous. The CDR3 runs 14 residues. Trimming cost V 4 bases and J 5 bases, with 15 bases left between them. Germline V gene data show CDR1 as SGDLS and CDR2 as YYNGEE. The CDR3, as DNA: TGTGCCAGCAGCCCCCAAGTCAGTACGGAGACCCAGTACTTC. It codes for CASSPQVSTETQYF. Based on the CDR3 plus reference TRBV9 and TRBJ2-5, the full variable domain is DSGVTQTPKHLITATGQRVTLRCSPRSGDLSVYWYQQSLDQGLQFLIQYYNGEERAKGNILERFSAQQFPDLHSELNLSSLELGDSALYFCASSPQVSTETQYFGPGTRLLVL.

The V and J genes are TRBV9 and TRBJ2-7; D assignment may be TRBD1 or TRBD2 (5 bases each). V was cut by 0 bases and J by 3 bases, with 13 bases left in between. CDR1 is SGDLS, CDR2 YYNGEE, per germline. The CDR3 has 15 amino acids. The DNA for the CDR3 is TGTGCCAGCAGCGTAGACGGGACGCCCATCTACGAGCAGTACTTC. Translated, it gives CASSVDGTPIYEQYF.

The CDR3 DNA sequence: TGTGCCAGCAGCTTAAGTAGGGTCGAGCAGTACTTC. Protein sequence: CASSLSRVEQYF. The gene calls are TRBV7-2 and TRBJ2-7; D ambiguous. The germline CDR1 and CDR2 sequences are SGHTA and FQGNSA. This CDR3 comprises 12 residues. Trimming took 2 bases from V and 6 from J, leaving 8 bases between them.

The chain combines TRBV7-7 with TRBJ2-2, with 7 bases matching TRBD2. Germline V CDR1 and CDR2: SSHAT, FNYEAQ (reference sequence). This CDR3 has 14 residues. The V gene end was trimmed by 5 bases and the J gene end by 6 bases; junction bases not matched to a gene: 6. The chain's CDR3 is CASSTSGTAGELFF. CDR3 nucleotide sequence: TGTGCCAGCAGCACCAGCGGGACGGCCGGGGAGCTGTTTTTT.

DNA for the CDR3: TGTGCCTGCTTCGGGACATACAGGAACACTGAAGCTTTCTTT. The encoded protein is CACFGTYRNTEAFF. The rearrangement joins TRBV30 to TRBJ1-1, with a tentative D call TRBD1 (6 bases). The CDR3 is made up of 14 amino acids. V lost 6 bases, J lost 1 base, and 15 bases lay in between. CDR1 is GTSNPN, CDR2 SVGIG, per germline (reference sequence).

The rearrangement links TRBV5-6 to TRBJ2-3; TRBD2 aligns across 13 bases. Germline trimming cut 4 bases from V and 2 bases from J; bases unmatched to any gene: 10. Germline V lookup: CDR1 SGHDT, CDR2 YYEEEE. This CDR3 region has 18 residues. CDR3 amino acids: CASSASGTSGTYTDTQYF. The CDR3 region has the DNA TGTGCCAGCAGCGCCTCCGGGACTAGCGGGACCTACACAGATACGCAGTATTTT.

This clone came up a few times. The V gene is TRBV7-2, the J gene TRBJ2-5; D unresolved. Per the germline V gene, CDR1 is SGHTA and CDR2 is FQGNSA. Trimming cost V 3 bases and J 5 bases, with 10 bases left between them. The CDR3 runs 13 residues. CDR3 nucleotides: TGTGCCAGCAGCTTGACGGTGTGGGAGACCCAGTACTTC. Its translation is CASSLTVWETQYF.

This clone showed up just once. The J gene is TRBJ2-5, the V gene TRBV5-8; perhaps TRBD2 as D (6 bases). CDR3 size: 13 residues. With 4 bases removed from V and 9 bases from J, the gap between germline ends came to 16 bases. Germline V CDR1 and CDR2: SGHTS, YDEGEE. CDR3 loop: CASSQTWGVAQYF. The CDR3 DNA is TGTGCCAGCAGCCAGACCTGGGGGGTGGCCCAGTACTTC.

The rearrangement links TRBV25-1 to TRBJ2-5; D ambiguous. The CDR3 contains 14 residues. The germline V and J ends were trimmed by 2 bases and 2 bases, with 9 bases remaining between them. The germline V gene has CDR1 MGHDK and CDR2 SYGVNS. The CDR3 DNA is TGTGCCAGCAGTGAACCTGGCAGTCAAGAGACCCAGTACTTC. Translation: CASSEPGSQETQYF.

This clone has a handful of counts. V and J are TRBV29-1 and TRBJ2-5; D may be TRBD2 (5 bases). With 5 bases removed from V and 11 bases from J, the gap between germline ends came to 18 bases. In germline, CDR1 is SQVTM, CDR2 ANQGSEA. This CDR3 spans 12 amino acids. CDR3 bases: TGCAGCGTTTTAAGGGTTGGAGGAGAGCAGTACTTC. Translated: CSVLRVGGEQYF.

The genes are TRBV28 and TRBJ2-3, with 12 bases fitting TRBD2. Unmatched junction bases numbered 5, after V lost 8 bases and J lost 5 bases. This CDR3 is built from 14 residues. Germline loops: CDR1 MDHEN, CDR2 SYDVKM. CDR3 residues: CASRTSGALDTQYF. DNA for the CDR3: TGTGCCAGCCGGACTAGCGGGGCTTTAGATACGCAGTATTTT.

A few counts support this clone. The J gene is TRBJ1-2, the V gene TRBV19, with 9 positions matching TRBD1. The CDR3 covers 16 residues. The ends lost 10 bases at V and 3 bases at J; junction bases unmatched: 15. From germline, CDR1 is LNHDA and CDR2 SQIVND (reference sequence). CDR3: CATILYDTGGDYGYTF. In DNA form, the CDR3 reads TGTGCCACCATCTTGTACGACACAGGGGGCGACTATGGCTACACCTTC.

The sample holds a few counts of this clone. The same CDR3 is also encoded by other DNA sequences in this sample. The chain combines TRBV19 with TRBJ2-7; tentatively, D is TRBD2 (5 bases). The germline V gene has CDR1 LNHDA and CDR2 SQIVND (reference sequence). This CDR3 contains 16 residues. Trimming removed 3 bases at V and 1 base at J, with 16 bases between. The CDR3 spells CASSIPSRSGSYEQYF. CDR3 DNA sequence: TGTGCCAGTAGTATCCCCTCCCGTTCGGGATCCTACGAGCAGTACTTC.